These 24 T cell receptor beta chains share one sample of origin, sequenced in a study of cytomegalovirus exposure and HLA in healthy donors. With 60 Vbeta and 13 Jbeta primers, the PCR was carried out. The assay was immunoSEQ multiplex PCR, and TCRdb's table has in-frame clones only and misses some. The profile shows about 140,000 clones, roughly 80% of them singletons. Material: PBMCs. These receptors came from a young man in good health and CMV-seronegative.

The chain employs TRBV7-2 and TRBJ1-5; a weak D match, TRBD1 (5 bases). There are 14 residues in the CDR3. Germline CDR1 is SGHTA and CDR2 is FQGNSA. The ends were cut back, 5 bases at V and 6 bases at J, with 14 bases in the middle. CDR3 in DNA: TGTGCCAGCAGCCCCAACAGGCAGAGTCAGCCCCAGCATTTT. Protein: CASSPNRQSQPQHF. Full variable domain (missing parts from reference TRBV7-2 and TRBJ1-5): GAGVSQSPSNKVTEKGKDVELRCDPISGHTALYWYRQSLGQGLEFLIYFQGNSAPDKSGLPSDRFSAERTGGSVSTLTIQRTQQEDSAVYLCASSPNRQSQPQHFGDGTRLSIL.

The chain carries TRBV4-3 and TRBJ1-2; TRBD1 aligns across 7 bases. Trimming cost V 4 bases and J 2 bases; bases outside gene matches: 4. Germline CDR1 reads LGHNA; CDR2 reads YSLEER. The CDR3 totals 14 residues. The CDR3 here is CASSPQTGNYGYTF. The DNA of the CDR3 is TGCGCCAGCAGCCCCCAGACAGGGAACTATGGCTACACCTTC.

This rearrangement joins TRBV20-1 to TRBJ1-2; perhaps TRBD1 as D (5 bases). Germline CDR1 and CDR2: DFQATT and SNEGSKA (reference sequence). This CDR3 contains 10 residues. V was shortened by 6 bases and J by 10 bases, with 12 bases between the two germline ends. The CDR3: CSAPSGLYTF. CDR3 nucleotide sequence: TGCAGTGCCCCATCAGGGCTCTACACCTTC.

CDR3 in amino acids: CASSPRAPGEKLFF. The CDR3, as DNA: TGTGCCAGCAGCCCTAGGGCGCCGGGGGAAAAACTGTTTTTT. The rearrangement joins TRBV7-2 to TRBJ1-4; D uncertain. Deletions cut 5 bases from V and 8 bases from J, with 15 bases between. The CDR3 consists of 14 residues. CDR1 is SGHTA and CDR2 is FQGNSA in the germline V gene.

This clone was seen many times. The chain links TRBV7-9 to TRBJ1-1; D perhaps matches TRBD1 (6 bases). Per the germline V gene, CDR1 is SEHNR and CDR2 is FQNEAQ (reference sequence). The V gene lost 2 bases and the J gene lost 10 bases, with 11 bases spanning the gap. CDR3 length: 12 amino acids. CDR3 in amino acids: CASSLRDTRAFF. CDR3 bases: TGTGCCAGCAGCTTAAGGGACACCCGAGCTTTCTTT.

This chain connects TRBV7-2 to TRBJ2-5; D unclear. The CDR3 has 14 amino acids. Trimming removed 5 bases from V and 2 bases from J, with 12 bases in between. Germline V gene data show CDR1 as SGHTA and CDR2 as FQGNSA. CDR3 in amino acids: CASSLFHSQETQYF. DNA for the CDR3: TGTGCCAGCAGCCTTTTCCACTCGCAAGAGACCCAGTACTTC.

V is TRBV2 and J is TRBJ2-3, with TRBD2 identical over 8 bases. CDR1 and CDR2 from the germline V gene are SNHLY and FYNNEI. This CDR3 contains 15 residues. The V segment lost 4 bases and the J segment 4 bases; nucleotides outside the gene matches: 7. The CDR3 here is CASSVSGSFADTQYF. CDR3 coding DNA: TGTGCCAGCAGTGTGAGCGGGAGTTTCGCAGATACGCAGTATTTT.

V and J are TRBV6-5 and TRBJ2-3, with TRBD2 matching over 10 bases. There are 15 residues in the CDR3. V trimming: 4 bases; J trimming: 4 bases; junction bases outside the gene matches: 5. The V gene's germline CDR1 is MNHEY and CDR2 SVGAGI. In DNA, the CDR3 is TGTGCCAGCAGTTCTGGACTAGCGGCGCCAGATACGCAGTATTTT. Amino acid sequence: CASSSGLAAPDTQYF.

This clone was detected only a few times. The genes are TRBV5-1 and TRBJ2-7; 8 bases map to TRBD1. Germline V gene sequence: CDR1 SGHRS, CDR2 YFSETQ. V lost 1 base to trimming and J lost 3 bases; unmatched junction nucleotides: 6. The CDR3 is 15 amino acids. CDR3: CASSLSAGGNYEQYF. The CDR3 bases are TGCGCCAGCAGCTTGTCGGCAGGGGGCAACTACGAGCAGTACTTC.

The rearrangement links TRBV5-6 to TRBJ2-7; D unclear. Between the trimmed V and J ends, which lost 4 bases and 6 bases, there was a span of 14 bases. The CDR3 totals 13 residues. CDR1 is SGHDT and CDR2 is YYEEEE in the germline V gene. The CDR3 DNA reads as TGTGCCAGCAGCCCCGTTGGAGTGGCCGAGCAGTACTTC. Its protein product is CASSPVGVAEQYF.

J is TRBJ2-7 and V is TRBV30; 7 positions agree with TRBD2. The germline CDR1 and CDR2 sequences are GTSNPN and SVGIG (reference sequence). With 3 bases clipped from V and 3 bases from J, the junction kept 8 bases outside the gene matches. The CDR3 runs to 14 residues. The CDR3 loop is CAWSLPGTIYEQYF. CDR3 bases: TGTGCCTGGAGCCTTCCCGGGACTATCTACGAGCAGTACTTC.

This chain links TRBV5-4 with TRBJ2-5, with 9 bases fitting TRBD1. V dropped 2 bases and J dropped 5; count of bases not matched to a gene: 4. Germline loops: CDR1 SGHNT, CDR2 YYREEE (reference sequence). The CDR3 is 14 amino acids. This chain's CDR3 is CASSLQGARETQYF. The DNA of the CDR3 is TGTGCCAGCAGCTTACAGGGGGCGCGGGAGACCCAGTACTTC.

CDR3 nucleotide sequence: TGTGCCAGCCGATCCACTGACAGGAAAGCTTTCTTT. This encodes CASRSTDRKAFF. V and J are TRBV28 and TRBJ1-1, with D maybe TRBD1 (6 bases). The CDR3 consists of 12 residues. CDR1 is MDHEN and CDR2 is SYDVKM in the germline V gene. V lost 8 bases and J lost 9, with 16 bases in between.

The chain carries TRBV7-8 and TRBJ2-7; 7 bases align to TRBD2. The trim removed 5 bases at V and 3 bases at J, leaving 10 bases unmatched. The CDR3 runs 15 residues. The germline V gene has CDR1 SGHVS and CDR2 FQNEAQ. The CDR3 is CASSPGRVIHYEQYF. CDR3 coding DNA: TGTGCCAGCAGCCCTGGGAGGGTTATTCACTACGAGCAGTACTTC.

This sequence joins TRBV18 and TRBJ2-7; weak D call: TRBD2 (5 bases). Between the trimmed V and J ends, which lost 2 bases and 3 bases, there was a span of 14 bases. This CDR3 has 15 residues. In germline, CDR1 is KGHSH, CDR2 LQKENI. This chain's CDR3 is CASSPKGAVHYEQYF. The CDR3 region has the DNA TGTGCCAGCTCACCAAAGGGAGCCGTACACTACGAGCAGTACTTC. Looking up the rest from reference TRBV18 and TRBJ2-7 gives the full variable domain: NAGVMQNPRHLVRRRGQEARLRCSPMKGHSHVYWYRQLPEEGLKFMVYLQKENIIDESGMPKERFSAEFPKEGPSILRIQQVVRGDSAAYFCASSPKGAVHYEQYFGPGTRLTVT.

The CDR3 DNA reads as TGTGCCAGCTCACCGGGACAGGGGGCGGATGGCTACACCTTC. Its translation: CASSPGQGADGYTF. This chain uses TRBV18 with TRBJ1-2, with 12 bases lining up with TRBD1. Germline CDR1 is KGHSH and CDR2 is LQKENI. The CDR3 loop spans 14 amino acids. The V and J ends lost 3 bases and 6 bases, in that order; junction bases with no gene match: 2. Full variable domain (missing parts from reference TRBV18 and TRBJ1-2): NAGVMQNPRHLVRRRGQEARLRCSPMKGHSHVYWYRQLPEEGLKFMVYLQKENIIDESGMPKERFSAEFPKEGPSILRIQQVVRGDSAAYFCASSPGQGADGYTFGSGTRLTVV.

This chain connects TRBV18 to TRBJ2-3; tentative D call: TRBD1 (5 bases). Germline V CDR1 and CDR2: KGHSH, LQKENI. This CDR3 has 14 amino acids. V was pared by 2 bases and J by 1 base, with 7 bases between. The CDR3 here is CASSPRGGTDTQYF. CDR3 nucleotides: TGTGCCAGCTCACCAAGGGGTGGCACAGATACGCAGTATTTT.

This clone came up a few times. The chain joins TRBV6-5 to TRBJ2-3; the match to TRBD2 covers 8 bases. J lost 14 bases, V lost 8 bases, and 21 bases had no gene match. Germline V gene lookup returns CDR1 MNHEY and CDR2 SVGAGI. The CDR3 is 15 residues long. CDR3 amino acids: CASSTLLAAGGGLYF. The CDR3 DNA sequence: TGTGCCAGCTCGACCCTCCTAGCGGCGGGAGGAGGATTGTATTTT.

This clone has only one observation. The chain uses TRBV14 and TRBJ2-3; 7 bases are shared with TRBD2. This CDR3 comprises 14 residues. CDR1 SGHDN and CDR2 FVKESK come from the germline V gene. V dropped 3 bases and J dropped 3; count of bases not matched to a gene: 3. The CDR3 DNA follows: TGTGCCAGCAGCCAGGGGACTACAACAGATACGCAGTATTTT. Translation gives CASSQGTTTDTQYF.

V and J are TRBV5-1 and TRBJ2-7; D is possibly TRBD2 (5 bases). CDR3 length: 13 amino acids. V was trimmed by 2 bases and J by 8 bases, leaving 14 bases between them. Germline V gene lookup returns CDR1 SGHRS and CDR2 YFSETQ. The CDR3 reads CASSFERRSQQYF. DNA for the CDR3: TGCGCCAGCAGCTTCGAAAGGAGGTCGCAGCAGTACTTC.

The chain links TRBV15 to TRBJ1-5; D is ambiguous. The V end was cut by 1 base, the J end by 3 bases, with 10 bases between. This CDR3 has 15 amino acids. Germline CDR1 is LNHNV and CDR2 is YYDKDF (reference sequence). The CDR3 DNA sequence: TGTGCCACCAGCAGAGGGTCCACAGTCAATCAGCCCCAGCATTTT. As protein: CATSRGSTVNQPQHF.

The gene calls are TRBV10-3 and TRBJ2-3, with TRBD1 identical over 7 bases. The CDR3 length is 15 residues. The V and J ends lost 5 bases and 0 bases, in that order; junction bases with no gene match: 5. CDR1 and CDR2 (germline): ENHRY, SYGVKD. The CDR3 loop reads CAISSRDSSTDTQYF. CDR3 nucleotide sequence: TGTGCCATCAGTTCCCGGGACAGTAGCACAGATACGCAGTATTTT.

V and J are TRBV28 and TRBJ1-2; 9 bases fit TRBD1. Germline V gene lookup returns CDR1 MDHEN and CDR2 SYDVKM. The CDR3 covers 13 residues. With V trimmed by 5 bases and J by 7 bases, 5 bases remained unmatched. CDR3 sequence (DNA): TGTGCCAGCAGTCCGACAGGGGGTTTTGGCTACACCTTC. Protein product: CASSPTGGFGYTF.

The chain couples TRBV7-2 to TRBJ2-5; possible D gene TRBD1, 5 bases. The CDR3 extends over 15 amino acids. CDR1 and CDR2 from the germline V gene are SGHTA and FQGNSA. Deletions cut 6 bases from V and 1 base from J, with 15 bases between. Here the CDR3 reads CASRVGWGGQETQYF. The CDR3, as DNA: TGTGCCAGCAGGGTGGGCTGGGGCGGCCAAGAGACCCAGTACTTC.